The source of this T cell receptor (beta chain) is a study of blood T cell repertoires in COVID-19. In the study's own analysis: Amplified reference gene primers provided the basis for estimating nucleated cell counts. Only in-frame clones appear in the TCRdb table, and some are missing; sequencing was by immunoSEQ multiplex PCR. For V, J and clone size, that table is used; D and trimming come from the DNA. The profile shows roughly 110,000 clones, 60% to 85% of them singletons. Trimming removed 2 bases from V and 4 bases from J; junction bases left unmatched: 3. The germline V gene has CDR1 SGHNT and CDR2 YYREEE (reference sequence). This CDR3 is 15 amino acids long.

This chain joins TRBV5-4 and TRBJ2-2; 9 nucleotides agree with TRBD1. Sequenced input: peripheral blood. The origin of this receptor is a man between 70 and 80 years old with acute or convalescent COVID-19. The CDR3 DNA sequence: TGTGCCAGCAGCTTACAGGGGGCGAGCACCGGGGAGCTGTTTTTT. Its translation is CASSLQGASTGELFF.